This passage covers 25 T cell receptor beta chains from one sample sequenced in a study of PD-L1 blockade in urothelial cancer. Method: immunoSEQ multiplex PCR; TCRdb's copy keeps in-frame clones and lacks some. The table shows 130,000 or so clones, with approximately 84% occurring only once. Noted time point: pretreatment peripheral blood. This specimen was PBMCs, taken around atezolizumab (anti-PD-L1) treatment. All receptors come from a man aged 50 or older with urothelial cancer.

CDR3 sequence reads: CASSIGTGPDQPQHF. The DNA for the CDR3 is TGTGCCAGCAGCATCGGGACAGGGCCGGATCAGCCCCAGCATTTT. V gene TRBV5-4 combines with J gene TRBJ1-5, with TRBD1 matching 9 bases. Trimming cost V 4 bases and J 5 bases; bases outside gene matches: 7. Germline V CDR1 and CDR2: SGHNT, YYREEE (reference sequence). The CDR3 has 15 amino acids.

The CDR3 DNA follows: TGTGCCAGCAGCCCAGCGGGTTCCAGCTCTGGGGCCAACGTCCTGACTTTC. It yields the protein CASSPAGSSSGANVLTF. The V and J genes are TRBV7-3 and TRBJ2-6, with a tentative D call TRBD2 (6 bases). The V gene's germline CDR1 is SGHTA and CDR2 FQGTGA. CDR3 length: 17 residues. V shed 5 bases and J shed 0 bases, with 14 bases lying between them.

This chain uses TRBV5-4 with TRBJ2-7, with a tentative D call TRBD2 (6 bases). Per germline, CDR1 SGHNT and CDR2 YYREEE (reference sequence). The V gene lost 4 bases and the J gene lost 7 bases, with 15 bases spanning the gap. This CDR3 comprises 13 residues. CDR3 nucleotides: TGTGCCAGCAGCCCGGCTCGGGCGGGAGAGCAGTACTTC. This encodes CASSPARAGEQYF.

The chain recombines TRBV10-3 with TRBJ2-1; 9 bases are shared with TRBD1. CDR3 length equals 12 residues. With V trimmed by 10 bases and J by 7 bases, 5 bases remained unmatched. From germline, CDR1 is ENHRY and CDR2 SYGVKD. As DNA, the CDR3 is TGTGCCACTCGGACAGGGGTGAATGAGCAGTTCTTC. It is translated as CATRTGVNEQFF.

The rearrangement uses TRBV5-1 and TRBJ2-1; 8 positions agree with TRBD2. Looked up from germline, CDR1 is SGHRS and CDR2 is YFSETQ. V was clipped by 0 bases and J by 8 bases; unmatched bases: 10. The CDR3 is 16 amino acids. The CDR3 coding sequence is TGCGCCAGCAGCTTGGAGCTAGCGGGCCTCTTTGATGAGCAGTTCTTC. Translated: CASSLELAGLFDEQFF.

The chain is built from TRBV4-1 and TRBJ2-1, with TRBD2 matching 7 bases. Germline CDR1 reads MGHRA; CDR2 reads YSYEKL. The trim removed 4 bases at V and 1 base at J, leaving 7 bases unmatched. There are 16 residues in the CDR3. The CDR3 protein is CASSREGGSSYNEQFF. The CDR3 DNA reads TGCGCCAGCAGCCGGGAGGGAGGTTCTTCCTACAATGAGCAGTTCTTC.

CDR3 sequence reads: CASSLNRLLLYEQYF. CDR3 coding DNA: TGTGCCAGCAGCTTGAACAGGTTGCTACTCTACGAGCAGTACTTC. V and J are TRBV5-6 and TRBJ2-7; weak D call: TRBD1 (5 bases). The CDR3 has 15 amino acids. Per germline, CDR1 SGHDT and CDR2 YYEEEE. The ends were cut back, 1 base at V and 3 bases at J, with 14 bases in the middle.

The CDR3 sequence is CASSGGSGFRNEQFF. Written as DNA, the CDR3 is TGTGCCAGCAGTGGCGGGAGTGGGTTTCGGAATGAGCAGTTCTTC. The chain joins TRBV6-1 to TRBJ2-1, with 7 positions matching TRBD2. The CDR3 runs to 15 residues. Trimming at V came to 4 bases and at J to 7 bases, leaving 10 bases not matched to a gene. CDR1 is MNHNS, CDR2 SASEGT, per germline.

V is TRBV30 and J is TRBJ2-4, with no clear D. The V and J ends lost 5 bases and 6 bases respectively, with 8 bases between them. There are 11 residues in the CDR3. Germline-derived CDR1 and CDR2 are GTSNPN and SVGIG (reference sequence). CDR3 loop: CAWELGNIQYF. In DNA form, the CDR3 reads TGTGCCTGGGAGCTAGGAAACATTCAGTACTTC.

The V gene is TRBV4-1, the J gene TRBJ1-4, with D perhaps matching TRBD1 (6 bases). V was pared by 1 base and J by 0 bases, with 6 bases between. Germline V lookup: CDR1 MGHRA, CDR2 YSYEKL. The CDR3 sequence is 15 residues long. CDR3 region: CASSQGTATNEKLFF. The CDR3 bases are TGCGCCAGCAGCCAAGGGACAGCAACTAATGAAAAACTGTTTTTT.

This clone was recorded a few times. The rearrangement uses TRBV18 and TRBJ2-4; 9 bases are a match to TRBD1. This CDR3 is 14 amino acids long. Per germline, CDR1 KGHSH and CDR2 LQKENI. The junction had 6 bases not matched to a gene; V was cut back by 6 bases and J by 6 bases. As DNA, the CDR3 is TGTGCCAGCTCCCCAACAGGGGGCTCAAACATTCAGTACTTC. Its protein product is CASSPTGGSNIQYF.

This clone was picked up one time. The V call is TRBV6-5, the J call TRBJ1-1, with a weak D call TRBD1 (5 bases). V shed 6 bases and J shed 3 bases, with 17 bases lying between them. The CDR3 runs 15 residues. Germline V gene sequence: CDR1 MNHEY, CDR2 SVGAGI. In nucleotides, the CDR3 is TGTGCCAGCAGCCCCGCCGGACACCCGTACACTGAAGCTTTCTTT. Translating it yields CASSPAGHPYTEAFF.

This clone was detected once. Other DNA sequences from this sample encode an identical CDR3 as well. V usage is TRBV27 and J usage is TRBJ2-2; no clear D. With 3 bases removed from V and 1 base from J, the gap between germline ends came to 6 bases. CDR3 length: 14 residues. CDR1 and CDR2 (germline): MNHEY, SMNVEV (reference sequence). CDR3 amino acids: CASSLFRNTGELFF. CDR3 coding DNA: TGTGCCAGCAGTTTGTTCAGGAACACCGGGGAGCTGTTTTTT.

The chain is built from TRBV6-1 and TRBJ1-2, with TRBD1 matching 9 bases. Per germline, CDR1 MNHNS and CDR2 SASEGT. This CDR3 is 13 amino acids long. V lost 8 bases to trimming and J lost 0 bases; unmatched junction nucleotides: 1. The CDR3 bases are TGTGCCAGCGGGGACAGGGCTAACTATGGCTACACCTTC. Its protein is CASGDRANYGYTF.

A few counts support this clone. The genes are TRBV5-1 and TRBJ2-5; TRBD1 agrees at 8 bases. Germline V gene data show CDR1 as SGHRS and CDR2 as YFSETQ. The length of the CDR3 is 13 residues. With V trimmed by 4 bases and J by 10 bases, 9 bases remained unmatched. The CDR3 DNA reads TGCGCCAGCAGCCCGGGGACAGGCCCCTTCCAGTACTTC. Amino acids: CASSPGTGPFQYF.

This clone was seen once. The chain combines TRBV9 with TRBJ2-2; D may be TRBD2 (6 bases). The CDR3 has 12 amino acids. V lost 6 bases and J 7 bases, leaving 10 bases between the germline ends. Germline CDR1 reads SGDLS; CDR2 reads YYNGEE. The CDR3 DNA reads as TGTGCCAGCACCCGGAGGGGCGGGGAGCTGTTTTTT. Translating it yields CASTRRGGELFF.

CDR3 region: CASSQTVRETFF. The CDR3 DNA sequence: TGTGCCAGCAGCCAGACAGTAAGGGAAACTTTCTTT. V gene TRBV7-9 combines with J gene TRBJ1-1; possible D gene TRBD1, 5 bases. The CDR3 contains 12 residues. Germline CDR1 and CDR2: SEHNR and FQNEAQ (reference sequence). V lost 5 bases, J lost 12 bases, and 16 bases lay in between.

J is TRBJ2-2 and V is TRBV19; 9 bases align to TRBD1. CDR1 is LNHDA and CDR2 is SQIVND in the germline V gene (reference sequence). This CDR3 has 14 amino acids. J was trimmed by 4 bases and V by 9 bases; bases with no gene match: 6. This chain's CDR3 is CASRDREGTGELFF. CDR3 bases: TGTGCCAGCAGGGACAGGGAGGGCACCGGGGAGCTGTTTTTT.

This clone was picked up one time. This chain connects TRBV7-9 to TRBJ1-2; D not resolved. CDR3 length: 15 amino acids. CDR1 and CDR2 (germline): SEHNR, FQNEAQ (reference sequence). V shed 0 bases and J shed 8 bases, with 16 bases lying between them. In DNA form, the CDR3 reads TGTGCCAGCAGCTTAGCGCAATCAGGTCAAACCGGCTACACCTTC. Protein: CASSLAQSGQTGYTF. Full variable domain (outside the CDR3, taken from reference TRBV7-9 and TRBJ1-2): DTGVSQNPRHKITKRGQNVTFRCDPISEHNRLYWYRQTLGQGPEFLTYFQNEAQLEKSRLLSDRFSAERPKGSFSTLEIQRTEQGDSAMYLCASSLAQSGQTGYTFGSGTRLTVV.

The V gene is TRBV7-8, the J gene TRBJ1-5, with 9 bases matching TRBD1. The CDR3 length is 16 residues. J lost 2 bases, V lost 4 bases, and 6 bases had no gene match. Germline V gene sequence: CDR1 SGHVS, CDR2 FQNEAQ. CDR3 sequence reads: CASSSKDRGRNQPQHF. The CDR3 DNA reads as TGTGCCAGCAGCTCGAAGGACAGGGGCCGCAATCAGCCCCAGCATTTT.

The chain uses TRBV10-3 and TRBJ2-7; D might be TRBD1 (6 bases). This CDR3 contains 11 residues. Germline V CDR1 and CDR2: ENHRY, SYGVKD. Trimming removed 6 bases from V and 4 bases from J, with 7 bases in between. The DNA for the CDR3 is TGTGCCATCAGCAGGGGATACGAGCAGTACTTC. It yields the protein CAISRGYEQYF.

This chain connects TRBV28 to TRBJ1-4, with 10 bases identical to TRBD1. The CDR3 is 15 amino acids. After removal of 5 bases from V and 7 bases from J, the junction contained 7 bases not matched to a gene. Germline loops: CDR1 MDHEN, CDR2 SYDVKM. CDR3 loop: CASSPTGGVGEKLFF. The CDR3 DNA follows: TGTGCCAGCAGTCCGACAGGGGGCGTCGGTGAAAAACTGTTTTTT.

The DNA for the CDR3 is TGCGCCAGCAGCGCTGACAGGTTGGCTAATTCACCCCTCCACTTT. It codes for CASSADRLANSPLHF. This chain joins TRBV4-1 and TRBJ1-6, with a possible D match to TRBD1 (6 bases). CDR3 length: 15 residues. V lost 5 bases and J lost 6, with 14 bases in between. Germline loops: CDR1 MGHRA, CDR2 YSYEKL.

A single count supports this clone. The J gene is TRBJ1-2, the V gene TRBV6-1; tentative D call: TRBD1 (5 bases). The germline V gene has CDR1 MNHNS and CDR2 SASEGT. V gave up 4 bases and J gave up 4 bases, with 7 bases separating them. The CDR3 is 12 residues long. CDR3 amino acids: CASSAGIYGYTF. DNA of the CDR3: TGTGCCAGCAGTGCAGGGATCTATGGCTACACCTTC.

This sequence joins TRBV18 and TRBJ1-4; D gene unclear. Per germline, CDR1 KGHSH and CDR2 LQKENI. CDR3 size: 15 residues. The ends were cut back, 2 bases at V and 8 bases at J, with 15 bases in the middle. The chain's CDR3 is CASSPVTEANEKLFF. The CDR3 DNA reads TGTGCCAGCTCACCAGTTACAGAAGCCAACGAAAAACTGTTTTTT.